This TCR beta chain was captured in a study of CD8+ T cells in alopecia areata. From germline, CDR1 is MGHDK and CDR2 SYGVNS. This CDR3 is built from 18 residues. The trim removed 4 bases at V and 5 bases at J, leaving 16 bases unmatched. This clone was observed a single time. Antigen specificity is unknown. Study-wide points: Sharing of TCRs across patients appeared less clear than in mice, possibly for HLA-related reasons.

RNA, once extracted, was reverse transcribed into cDNA for use as the sequencing template. The protocol was immunoSEQ multiplex PCR, while the TCRdb copy is restricted to in-frame clones and leaves out a portion. Of 75,000 to 80,000 clones in the sample, roughly 70% were seen once. Treatment in this sample: oral pan-JAK inhibitor, 5-10 mg twice daily. The rearrangement links TRBV25-1 to TRBJ2-3, with 9 nucleotides matching TRBD1. The input for sequencing was CD8+ T cells sorted from blood, taken at week 24, from a patient treated with tofacitinib. The TCR originated in a human donor with alopecia areata. The CDR3 nucleotides read TGTGCCAGCAGTGCAGCACGGATTATTGGGACAGGGATAGATACGCAGTATTTT. Translated, it gives CASSAARIIGTGIDTQYF.